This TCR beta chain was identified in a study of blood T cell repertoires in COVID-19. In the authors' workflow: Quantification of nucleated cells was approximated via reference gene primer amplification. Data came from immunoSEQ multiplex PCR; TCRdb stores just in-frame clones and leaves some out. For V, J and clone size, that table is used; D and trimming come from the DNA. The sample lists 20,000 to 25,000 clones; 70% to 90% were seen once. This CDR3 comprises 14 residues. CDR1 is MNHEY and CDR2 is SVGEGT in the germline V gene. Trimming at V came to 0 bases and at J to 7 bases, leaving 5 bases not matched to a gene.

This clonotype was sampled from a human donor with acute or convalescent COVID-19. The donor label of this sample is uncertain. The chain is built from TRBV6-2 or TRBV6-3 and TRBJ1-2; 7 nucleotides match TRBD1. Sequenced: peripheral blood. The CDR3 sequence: CASSYSNRGGGYTF. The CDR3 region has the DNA TGTGCCAGCAGTTACTCGAACAGGGGAGGTGGCTACACCTTC.